Listed below are T cell receptor beta chains from one sample, sequenced in a study of blood T cell repertoires in COVID-19. TCRdb keeps only in-frame clones here, not all; method: immunoSEQ multiplex PCR. Of around 260,000 clones listed, about 88% are singletons. The sequenced sample consisted of PBMCs or T cells enriched from blood (not recorded which). These receptors were collected from a man aged 30-40 years with acute COVID-19. Each CDR3 is given with its conserved first and last residue. Each record gives: V gene, J gene, clone size, D gene, CDR3 DNA, CDR3 protein. The D gene is left open where the match is weak. Size is stated for part of the rows, as once, few or many counts, or as a class when the clone is expanded.

v_call: TRBV5-4
j_call: TRBJ2-5
clone_size: once
d_call: TRBD1
cdr3_nt: TGTGCCAGCGGTCCTTCCCGGGACAGAGAAGAGACCCAGTACTTC
cdr3_aa: CASGPSRDREETQYF

v_call: TRBV6-6
j_call: TRBJ1-1
clone_size: .
d_call: TRBD1
cdr3_nt: TGTGCCAGCAGAAGGGACAGGGATAGGCTGCAAGCTTTCTTT
cdr3_aa: CASRRDRDRLQAFF

v_call: TRBV9
j_call: TRBJ2-5
clone_size: .
d_call: TRBD1
cdr3_nt: TGTGCCAGCAGCGGGACAGGGGCCCCAGAGACCCAGTACTTC
cdr3_aa: CASSGTGAPETQYF

v_call: TRBV11-3
j_call: TRBJ2-1
clone_size: .
d_call: .
cdr3_nt: TGTGCCAGCAGCTTAGGTACTAGCTCCTACAATGAGCAGTTCTTC
cdr3_aa: CASSLGTSSYNEQFF

v_call: TRBV11-2
j_call: TRBJ2-2
clone_size: .
d_call: .
cdr3_nt: TGTGCCAGCAGCTTAGCTCCCGGGGAGCTGTTTTTT
cdr3_aa: CASSLAPGELFF

v_call: TRBV5-4
j_call: TRBJ2-1
clone_size: few
d_call: .
cdr3_nt: TGTGCCAGCAGCTTGGCCACGGTAGACAATGAGCAGTTCTTC
cdr3_aa: CASSLATVDNEQFF

v_call: TRBV19
j_call: TRBJ2-6
clone_size: .
d_call: .
cdr3_nt: TGTGCCAGTAGCCGACAGGGAGGCTCTGGGGCCAACGTCCTGACTTTC
cdr3_aa: CASSRQGGSGANVLTF

v_call: TRBV5-1
j_call: TRBJ2-1
clone_size: .
d_call: TRBD1
cdr3_nt: TGCGCCAGCAGCGCGGAAGGACAGGGGGCCAATGAGCAGTTCTTC
cdr3_aa: CASSAEGQGANEQFF

v_call: TRBV19
j_call: TRBJ2-5
clone_size: .
d_call: .
cdr3_nt: TGTGCCAGTAGTATAGACAGGGAAAGTAAAGAGACCCAGTACTTC
cdr3_aa: CASSIDRESKETQYF

v_call: TRBV9
j_call: TRBJ1-1
clone_size: .
d_call: .
cdr3_nt: TGTGCCAGCAGCGGACGGGAGAACACTGAAGCTTTCTTT
cdr3_aa: CASSGRENTEAFF

v_call: TRBV7-8
j_call: TRBJ1-1
clone_size: .
d_call: .
cdr3_nt: TGTGCCAGCAGCTTATCCGCAGGGAACACTGAAGCTTTCTTT
cdr3_aa: CASSLSAGNTEAFF

v_call: TRBV2
j_call: TRBJ1-2
clone_size: .
d_call: .
cdr3_nt: TGTGCCAGCAGTGAGGGGGGGCAGAACTATGGCTACACCTTC
cdr3_aa: CASSEGGQNYGYTF

v_call: TRBV6-5
j_call: TRBJ1-2
clone_size: .
d_call: .
cdr3_nt: TGTGCCAGCACCGAAGGGGCAGGGTTAAGCTACACCTTC
cdr3_aa: CASTEGAGLSYTF

v_call: TRBV29-1
j_call: TRBJ1-4
clone_size: few
d_call: .
cdr3_nt: TGCAGCGTAGCTGGGAGGTTTTCTGAAAAACTGTTTTTT
cdr3_aa: CSVAGRFSEKLFF

v_call: TRBV20-1
j_call: TRBJ1-2
clone_size: .
d_call: .
cdr3_nt: TGCAGTGCCCCGACAGTCTATGGCTACACCTTC
cdr3_aa: CSAPTVYGYTF

v_call: TRBV7-8
j_call: TRBJ1-4
clone_size: .
d_call: .
cdr3_nt: TGTGCCAGCAGCTTCGCAGGGACTAATGAAAAACTGTTTTTT
cdr3_aa: CASSFAGTNEKLFF

v_call: TRBV30
j_call: TRBJ1-1
clone_size: .
d_call: .
cdr3_nt: TGTGCCTGGAGTGGTCTCAGGGCCACTGAAGCTTTCTTT
cdr3_aa: CAWSGLRATEAFF